The rows below give T cell receptor beta chains drawn from one sample of a study of regulatory T cells in long-lasting Graves disease. TCRdb recomputed calls from the multiplex PCR reads with MiXCR, one row per CDR3 protein. Among 360,000 or so distinct CDR3 sequences listed, about an eighth were seen once. The sample was also reused in another study, on T cells in Graves' hyperthyroidism and ophthalmopathy.

Specimen: peripheral blood mononuclear cells (PBMCs), collected at new diagnosis, from a patient treated with antithyroid drugs. All receptors come from a woman under 30 with Graves disease. The CDR3 runs from the conserved cysteine through the conserved F or W. D genes are given only for firm matches. Only some rows state a clone size, as once, few, many or a class for expanded clones.

d_call j_call v_call clone_size cdr3_aa cdr3_nt
NA TRBJ2-5 TRBV18 many CASSLWGRIQETQYF TGTGCCAGCTCACTTTGGGGCAGAATCCAAGAGACCCAGTACTTC
NA TRBJ2-6 TRBV2 many CASSAGLSGSGANVLTF TGTGCCAGCAGTGCGGGACTCTCGGGATCTGGGGCCAACGTCCTGACTTTC
NA TRBJ2-1 TRBV13 many CASSLMGRHEQFF TGTGCCAGCAGCTTAATGGGTAGGCATGAGCAGTTCTTC
NA TRBJ2-3 TRBV24-1 NA CATSDFSPADTQYF TGTGCCACCAGTGATTTTTCCCCCGCGGATACGCAGTATTTT
NA TRBJ2-7 TRBV10-3 many CAISPDREQYF TGTGCCATCAGCCCAGACAGGGAGCAGTACTTC
TRBD1 TRBJ1-2 TRBV11-1 many CASSLAGRGLGGYTF TGTGCCAGCAGCTTAGCGGGCAGGGGGCTCGGTGGCTACACCTTC
NA TRBJ1-1 TRBV28 many CASSSQMNYTF TGTGCCAGCAGTTCACAAATGAACTACACTTTT
NA TRBJ1-2 TRBV18 few CASSPLRRLGLNYGYTF TGTGCCAGCTCACCACTCAGGCGGTTGGGCTTAAACTATGGCTACACCTTC
TRBD1 TRBJ1-6 TRBV20-1 many CSADTLGQVDSPLHF TGCAGTGCTGACACCCTAGGACAGGTTGACTCACCCCTCCACTTT
NA TRBJ2-4 TRBV27 many CASSPHLSGGNIQYF TGTGCCAGCAGTCCTCACCTCTCCGGGGGAAACATTCAGTACTTC
NA TRBJ2-3 TRBV6-5 many CASSYFRTDTQYF TGTGCCAGCAGTTACTTCCGGACAGATACGCAGTATTTT
NA TRBJ1-4 TRBV3-1 many CASSLRPRQGIPTNEKLFF TGTGCCAGCAGCCTCCGCCCACGGCAGGGGATCCCAACTAATGAAAAACTGTTTTTT
NA TRBJ2-1 TRBV12-3/TRBV12-4 many CASEGGAYNEQFF TGTGCCAGCGAGGGGGGCGCCTACAATGAGCAGTTCTTC
NA TRBJ1-2 TRBV7-9 many CASSLAQAELIHGYTF TGTGCCAGCAGCTTAGCGCAGGCTGAACTTATCCATGGCTACACCTTC
NA TRBJ2-2 TRBV25-1 few CASSKIVGPGELFF TGTGCCAGCAGTAAAATAGTGGGGCCCGGGGAGCTGTTTTTT
NA TRBJ1-2 TRBV20-1 many CSARDLRGAISYTF TGCAGTGCTAGAGATCTAAGAGGGGCTATCAGCTACACCTTC
TRBD2 TRBJ2-5 TRBV18 NA CASSPAGVEETQYF TGTGCCAGCTCACCAGCGGGGGTAGAAGAGACCCAGTACTTC
NA TRBJ1-1 TRBV28 many CASSLWSSGQGAFF TGTGCCAGCAGTTTATGGTCCTCCGGACAAGGAGCTTTCTTT
NA TRBJ1-5 TRBV6-2/TRBV6-3 many CASSRNQGSNQPQHF TGTGCCAGCAGTCGAAATCAGGGTAGCAATCAGCCCCAGCATTTT
TRBD1 TRBJ2-2 TRBV9 many CASSVGPGQGSTGELFF TGTGCCAGCAGCGTAGGCCCCGGACAGGGAAGCACCGGGGAGCTGTTTTTT
TRBD2 TRBJ2-2 TRBV20-1 few CSARGGLAGSTGELFF TGCAGTGCGAGAGGGGGGCTAGCGGGAAGTACCGGGGAGCTGTTTTTT